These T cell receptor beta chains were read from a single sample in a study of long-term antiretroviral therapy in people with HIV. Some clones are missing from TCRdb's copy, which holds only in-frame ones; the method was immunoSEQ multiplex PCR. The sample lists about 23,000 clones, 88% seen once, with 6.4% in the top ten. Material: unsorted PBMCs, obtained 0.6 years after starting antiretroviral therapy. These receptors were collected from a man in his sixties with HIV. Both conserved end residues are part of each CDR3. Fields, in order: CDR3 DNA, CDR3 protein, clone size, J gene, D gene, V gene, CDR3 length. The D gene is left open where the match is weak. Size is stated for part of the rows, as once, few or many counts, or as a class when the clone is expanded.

CDR3 DNA: TGTGCCAGCAGCAAAGCGGCTCGGGCAGTTGACAATCAGCCCCAGCATTTT
CDR3 protein: CASSKAARAVDNQPQHF
clone size: NA
J gene: TRBJ1-5
D gene: NA
V gene: TRBV21-1
CDR3 length: 17

CDR3 DNA: TGTGCCAGCTCACCAACGACCTCCAGGGGTGGAAATGAAAAACTGTTTTTT
CDR3 protein: CASSPTTSRGGNEKLFF
clone size: NA
J gene: TRBJ1-4
D gene: NA
V gene: TRBV18
CDR3 length: 17

CDR3 DNA: TGTGCCAGCATCGATCGACAGGGCGAATATGGCTACACCTTC
CDR3 protein: CASIDRQGEYGYTF
clone size: NA
J gene: TRBJ1-2
D gene: TRBD1
V gene: TRBV5-4
CDR3 length: 14

CDR3 DNA: TGTGCCAGCAGCTTACAAAGGGATTCGGGCTACACCTTC
CDR3 protein: CASSLQRDSGYTF
clone size: NA
J gene: TRBJ1-2
D gene: NA
V gene: TRBV27
CDR3 length: 13

CDR3 DNA: TGTGCCAGCAGCACTGAAGGTTACCAGCCCCAGCATTTT
CDR3 protein: CASSTEGYQPQHF
clone size: NA
J gene: TRBJ1-5
D gene: NA
V gene: TRBV5-5
CDR3 length: 13

CDR3 DNA: TGTGCCAGCAGCCCCCTACTAGCGGAAGAGACCCAGTACTTC
CDR3 protein: CASSPLLAEETQYF
clone size: NA
J gene: TRBJ2-5
D gene: TRBD2
V gene: TRBV2
CDR3 length: 14

CDR3 DNA: TGTGCCAGCAGTGAATTTGACACTCGGAGAGGGGAGCAGTACTTC
CDR3 protein: CASSEFDTRRGEQYF
clone size: NA
J gene: TRBJ2-7
D gene: NA
V gene: TRBV6-1
CDR3 length: 15

CDR3 DNA: TGCAGCGTTGAAAAAATGAACACTGAAGCTTTCTTT
CDR3 protein: CSVEKMNTEAFF
clone size: NA
J gene: TRBJ1-1
D gene: NA
V gene: TRBV29-1
CDR3 length: 12

CDR3 DNA: TGTGCCAGCAGGGAGTCGGGGGAGGGGTCCGGGGAGCTGTTTTTT
CDR3 protein: CASRESGEGSGELFF
clone size: NA
J gene: TRBJ2-2
D gene: TRBD2
V gene: TRBV6-5
CDR3 length: 15

CDR3 DNA: TGTGCCAGCAGCCAAGGGGTCCACACTGAAGCTTTCTTT
CDR3 protein: CASSQGVHTEAFF
clone size: NA
J gene: TRBJ1-1
D gene: NA
V gene: TRBV14
CDR3 length: 13

CDR3 DNA: TGCGCCGGCAGCTTTCAACAGGGTTTACGAGAGACCCAGTACTTC
CDR3 protein: CAGSFQQGLRETQYF
clone size: NA
J gene: TRBJ2-5
D gene: NA
V gene: TRBV5-1
CDR3 length: 15

CDR3 DNA: TGTGCCAGCAGTTACTCGACCAGGGGGCAGTCACCCCTCCACTTT
CDR3 protein: CASSYSTRGQSPLHF
clone size: once
J gene: TRBJ1-6
D gene: TRBD1
V gene: TRBV6-5
CDR3 length: 15

CDR3 DNA: TGCGCCAGCAGCTCAGGGACAGCGGATAACTATGGCTACACCTTC
CDR3 protein: CASSSGTADNYGYTF
clone size: NA
J gene: TRBJ1-2
D gene: TRBD1
V gene: TRBV5-1
CDR3 length: 15

CDR3 DNA: TGTGCCAGCAGCTCCCTAGCGGGGGGTGGCCCCCCGTACTTC
CDR3 protein: CASSSLAGGGPPYF
clone size: NA
J gene: TRBJ2-5
D gene: TRBD2
V gene: TRBV7-6
CDR3 length: 14

CDR3 DNA: TGTGCCAGCAGTGAAGCGGACCGACACCGTGGCTACACCTTC
CDR3 protein: CASSEADRHRGYTF
clone size: NA
J gene: TRBJ1-2
D gene: NA
V gene: TRBV6-1
CDR3 length: 14

CDR3 DNA: TGTGCCAGCAGCTTGGATGGGGGGGGTTACTCCTACAATGAGCAGTTCTTC
CDR3 protein: CASSLDGGGYSYNEQFF
clone size: NA
J gene: TRBJ2-1
D gene: TRBD2
V gene: TRBV5-6
CDR3 length: 17

CDR3 DNA: TGTGCCAGCAGTGAAGGCCGGACTAGCGGAGTGCCCGAGCAGTACTTC
CDR3 protein: CASSEGRTSGVPEQYF
clone size: NA
J gene: TRBJ2-7
D gene: TRBD2
V gene: TRBV2
CDR3 length: 16

CDR3 DNA: TGTGCCAGCAGCGTAGGAGCAGACCAAGAGACCCAGTACTTC
CDR3 protein: CASSVGADQETQYF
clone size: NA
J gene: TRBJ2-5
D gene: NA
V gene: TRBV9
CDR3 length: 14